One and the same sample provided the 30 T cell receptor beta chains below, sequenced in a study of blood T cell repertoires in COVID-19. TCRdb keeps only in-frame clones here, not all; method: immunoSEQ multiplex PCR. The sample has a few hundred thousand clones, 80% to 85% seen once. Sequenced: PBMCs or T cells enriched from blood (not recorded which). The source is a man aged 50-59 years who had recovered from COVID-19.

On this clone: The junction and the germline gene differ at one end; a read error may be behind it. The CDR3 reads CASSMDNF. The CDR3 DNA reads as TGTGCCAGCAGCATGGACAACTTC. V and J are TRBV7-6 and TRBJ2-5; possible D gene TRBD1, 5 bases. The CDR3 consists of 8 residues. CDR1 is SGHVS, CDR2 FNYEAQ, per germline.

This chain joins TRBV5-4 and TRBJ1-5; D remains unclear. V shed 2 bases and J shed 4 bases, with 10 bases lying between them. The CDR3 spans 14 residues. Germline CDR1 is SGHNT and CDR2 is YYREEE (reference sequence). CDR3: CASSLGGLNQPQHF. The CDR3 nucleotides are TGTGCCAGCAGCTTAGGTGGGCTTAATCAGCCCCAGCATTTT.

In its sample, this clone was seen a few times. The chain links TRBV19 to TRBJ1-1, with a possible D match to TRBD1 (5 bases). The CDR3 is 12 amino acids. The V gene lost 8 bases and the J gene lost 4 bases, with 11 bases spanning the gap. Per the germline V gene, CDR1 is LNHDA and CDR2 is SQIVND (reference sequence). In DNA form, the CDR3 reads TGTGCCAGTGCCTTGGGGGGCACTGAAGCTTTCTTT. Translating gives CASALGGTEAFF.

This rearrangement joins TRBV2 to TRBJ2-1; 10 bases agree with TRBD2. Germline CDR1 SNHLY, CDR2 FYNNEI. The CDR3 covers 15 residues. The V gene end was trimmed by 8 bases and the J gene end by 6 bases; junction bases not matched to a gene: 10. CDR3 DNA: TGTGCCAGCGGAAAGGAGCGGGGGGGTAGCAATGAGCAGTTCTTC. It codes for CASGKERGGSNEQFF.

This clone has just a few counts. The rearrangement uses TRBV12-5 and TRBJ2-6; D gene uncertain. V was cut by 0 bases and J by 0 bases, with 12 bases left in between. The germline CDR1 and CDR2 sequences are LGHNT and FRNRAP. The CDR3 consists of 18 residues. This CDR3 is CASGLVKWRFSGANVLTF. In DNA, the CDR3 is TGTGCTAGTGGTTTGGTAAAGTGGCGGTTCTCTGGGGCCAACGTCCTGACTTTC.

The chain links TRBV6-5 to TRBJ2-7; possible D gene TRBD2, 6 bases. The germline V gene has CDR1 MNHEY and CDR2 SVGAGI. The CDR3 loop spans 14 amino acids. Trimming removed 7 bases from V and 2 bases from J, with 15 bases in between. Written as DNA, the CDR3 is TGTGCCAGCATGGGAGGACTGGGGGCCTACGAGCAGTACTTC. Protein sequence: CASMGGLGAYEQYF.

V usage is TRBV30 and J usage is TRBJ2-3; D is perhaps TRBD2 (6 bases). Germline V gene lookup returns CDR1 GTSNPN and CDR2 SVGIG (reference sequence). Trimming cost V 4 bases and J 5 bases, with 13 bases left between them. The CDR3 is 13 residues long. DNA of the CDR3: TGTGCCTGGAATTTAGGAGGGGTAGATACGCAGTATTTT. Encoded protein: CAWNLGGVDTQYF.

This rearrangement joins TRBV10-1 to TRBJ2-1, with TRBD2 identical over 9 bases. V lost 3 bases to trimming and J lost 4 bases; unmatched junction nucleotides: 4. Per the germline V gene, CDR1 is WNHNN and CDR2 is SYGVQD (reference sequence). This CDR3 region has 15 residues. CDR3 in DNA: TGCGCCAGCAGTGATAGCGGGAGCGGGTACAATGAGCAGTTCTTC. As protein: CASSDSGSGYNEQFF.

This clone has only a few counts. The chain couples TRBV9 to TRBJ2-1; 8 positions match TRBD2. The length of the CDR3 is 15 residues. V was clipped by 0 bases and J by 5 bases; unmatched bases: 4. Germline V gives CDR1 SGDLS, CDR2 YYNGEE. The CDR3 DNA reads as TGTGCCAGCAGCGTAGAACTAGCGGCACACAATGAGCAGTTCTTC. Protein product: CASSVELAAHNEQFF. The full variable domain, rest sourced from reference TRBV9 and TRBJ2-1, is DSGVTQTPKHLITATGQRVTLRCSPRSGDLSVYWYQQSLDQGLQFLIQYYNGEERAKGNILERFSAQQFPDLHSELNLSSLELGDSALYFCASSVELAAHNEQFFGPGTRLTVL.

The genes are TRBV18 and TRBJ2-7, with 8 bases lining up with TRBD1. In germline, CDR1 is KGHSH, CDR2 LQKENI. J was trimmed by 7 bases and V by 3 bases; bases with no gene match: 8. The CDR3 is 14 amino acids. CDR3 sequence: CASSPGQASGEQYF. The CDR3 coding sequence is TGTGCCAGCTCACCGGGACAGGCTTCTGGAGAGCAGTACTTC.

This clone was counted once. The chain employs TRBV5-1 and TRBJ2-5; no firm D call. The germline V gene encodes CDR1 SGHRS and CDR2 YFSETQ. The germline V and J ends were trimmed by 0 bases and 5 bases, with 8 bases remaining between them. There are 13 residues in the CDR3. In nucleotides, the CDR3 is TGCGCCAGCAGCTTGGAGCTTCTGGAGACCCAGTACTTC. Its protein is CASSLELLETQYF.

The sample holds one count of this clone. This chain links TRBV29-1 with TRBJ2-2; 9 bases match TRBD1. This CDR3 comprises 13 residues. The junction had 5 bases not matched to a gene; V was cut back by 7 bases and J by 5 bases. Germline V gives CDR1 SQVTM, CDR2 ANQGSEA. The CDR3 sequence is CSARDRETGELFF. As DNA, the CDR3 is TGCAGCGCCCGGGACAGGGAAACCGGGGAGCTGTTTTTT.

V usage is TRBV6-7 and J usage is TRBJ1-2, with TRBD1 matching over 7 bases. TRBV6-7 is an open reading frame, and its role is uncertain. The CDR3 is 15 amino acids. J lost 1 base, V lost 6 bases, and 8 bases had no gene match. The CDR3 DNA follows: TGTGCCAGCAGGCGATACAGGGGAGATAACTATGGCTACACCTTC. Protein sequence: CASRRYRGDNYGYTF.

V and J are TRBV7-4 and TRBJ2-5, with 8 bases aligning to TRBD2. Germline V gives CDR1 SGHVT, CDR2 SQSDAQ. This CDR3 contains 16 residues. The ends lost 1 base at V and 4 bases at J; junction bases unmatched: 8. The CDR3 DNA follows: TGTGCCAGCAGCTTAGTGGCTAGCGGGTTAGCAGAGACCCAGTACTTC. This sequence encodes CASSLVASGLAETQYF.

CDR3 residues: CSASSRGATNTEAFF. For the CDR3, the DNA is TGCAGTGCTAGTTCTCGGGGGGCCACGAACACTGAAGCTTTCTTT. The J gene is TRBJ1-1, the V gene TRBV20-1; a weak D match, TRBD1 (6 bases). CDR1 DFQATT and CDR2 SNEGSKA come from the germline V gene (reference sequence). Trimming left V 3 bases short and J 1 base short, with 15 bases between. The CDR3 runs to 15 residues.

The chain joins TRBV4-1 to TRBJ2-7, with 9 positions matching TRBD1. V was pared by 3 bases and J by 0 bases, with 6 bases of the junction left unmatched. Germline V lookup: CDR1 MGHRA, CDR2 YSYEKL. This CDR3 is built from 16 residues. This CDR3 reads CASSHSGTGSSYEQYF. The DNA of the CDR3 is TGCGCCAGCAGCCACTCCGGGACAGGGAGCTCCTACGAGCAGTACTTC.

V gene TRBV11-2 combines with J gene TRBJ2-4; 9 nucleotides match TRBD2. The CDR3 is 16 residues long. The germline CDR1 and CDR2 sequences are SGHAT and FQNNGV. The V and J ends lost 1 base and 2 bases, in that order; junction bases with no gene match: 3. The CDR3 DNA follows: TGTGCCAGCAGCTTAGTGGCGGGAGGGCCCAAAAACATTCAGTACTTC. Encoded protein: CASSLVAGGPKNIQYF.

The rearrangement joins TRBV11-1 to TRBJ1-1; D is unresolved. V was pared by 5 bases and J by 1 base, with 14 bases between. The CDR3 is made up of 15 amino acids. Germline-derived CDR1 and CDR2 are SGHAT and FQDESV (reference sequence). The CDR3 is CASSRPGFGNTEAFF. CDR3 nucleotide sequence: TGTGCCAGCAGCCGCCCGGGGTTTGGGAACACTGAAGCTTTCTTT.

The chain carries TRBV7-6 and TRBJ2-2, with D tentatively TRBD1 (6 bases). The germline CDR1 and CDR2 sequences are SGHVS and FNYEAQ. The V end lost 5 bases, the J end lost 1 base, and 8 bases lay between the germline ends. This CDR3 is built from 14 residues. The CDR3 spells CASSRGGNTGELFF. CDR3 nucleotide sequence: TGTGCCAGCAGCAGAGGGGGGAACACCGGGGAGCTGTTTTTT.

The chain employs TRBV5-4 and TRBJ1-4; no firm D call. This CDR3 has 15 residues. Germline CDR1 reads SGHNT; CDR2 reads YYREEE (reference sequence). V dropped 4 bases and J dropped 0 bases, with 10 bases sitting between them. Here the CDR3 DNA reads TGTGCCAGCAGCAAAGAACAGACAACTAATGAAAAACTGTTTTTT. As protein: CASSKEQTTNEKLFF. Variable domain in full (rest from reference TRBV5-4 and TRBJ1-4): ETGVTQSPTHLIKTRGQQVTLRCSSQSGHNTVSWYQQALGQGPQFIFQYYREEENGRGNFPPRFSGLQFPNYSSELNVNALELDDSALYLCASSKEQTTNEKLFFGSGTQLSVL.

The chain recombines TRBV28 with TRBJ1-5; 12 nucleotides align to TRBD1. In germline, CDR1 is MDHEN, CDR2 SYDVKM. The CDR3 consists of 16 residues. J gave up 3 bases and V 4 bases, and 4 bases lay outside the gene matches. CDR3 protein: CASSSGTGGFNQPQHF. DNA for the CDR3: TGTGCCAGCAGTTCGGGGACAGGGGGCTTCAATCAGCCCCAGCATTTT. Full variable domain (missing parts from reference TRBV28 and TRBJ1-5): DVKVTQSSRYLVKRTGEKVFLECVQDMDHENMFWYRQDPGLGLRLIYFSYDVKMKEKGDIPEGYSVSREKKERFSLILESASTNQTSMYLCASSSGTGGFNQPQHFGDGTRLSIL.

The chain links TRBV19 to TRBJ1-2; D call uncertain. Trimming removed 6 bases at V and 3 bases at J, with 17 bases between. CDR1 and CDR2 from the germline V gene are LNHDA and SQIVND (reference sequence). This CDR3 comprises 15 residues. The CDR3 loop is CASSPNRVLHYGYTF. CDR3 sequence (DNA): TGTGCCAGTAGCCCCAACCGGGTCTTACACTATGGCTACACCTTC.

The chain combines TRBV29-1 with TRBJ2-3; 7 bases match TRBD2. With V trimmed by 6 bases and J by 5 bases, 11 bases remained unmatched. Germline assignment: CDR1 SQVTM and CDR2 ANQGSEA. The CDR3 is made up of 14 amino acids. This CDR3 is CSVGRTSVGDTQYF. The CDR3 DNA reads TGCAGCGTGGGGAGGACTAGTGTCGGAGATACGCAGTATTTT.

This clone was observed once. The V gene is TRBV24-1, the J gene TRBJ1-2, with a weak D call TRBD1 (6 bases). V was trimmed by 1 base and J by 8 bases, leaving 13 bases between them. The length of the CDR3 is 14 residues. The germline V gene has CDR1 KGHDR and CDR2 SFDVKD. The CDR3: CATSDFTGTEGYTF. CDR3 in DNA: TGTGCCACCAGTGATTTCACAGGGACGGAAGGCTACACCTTC.

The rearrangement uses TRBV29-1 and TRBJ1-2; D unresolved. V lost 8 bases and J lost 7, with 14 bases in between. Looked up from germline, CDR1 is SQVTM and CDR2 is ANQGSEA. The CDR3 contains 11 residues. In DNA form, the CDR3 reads TGCAGCTCTGAAGGAGGAGGTGGCTACACCTTC. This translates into CSSEGGGGYTF. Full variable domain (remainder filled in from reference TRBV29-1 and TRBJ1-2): SAVISQKPSRDICQRGTSLTIQCQVDSQVTMMFWYRQQPGQSLTLIATANQGSEATYESGFVIDKFPISRPNLTFSTLTVSNMSPEDSSIYLCSSEGGGGYTFGSGTRLTVV.

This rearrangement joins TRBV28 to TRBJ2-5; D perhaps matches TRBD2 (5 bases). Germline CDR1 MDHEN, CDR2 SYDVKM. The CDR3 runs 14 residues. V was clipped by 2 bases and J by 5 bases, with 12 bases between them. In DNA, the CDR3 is TGTGCCAGCAGTTTACGGACCGGGGTGGAGACCCAGTACTTC. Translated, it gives CASSLRTGVETQYF.

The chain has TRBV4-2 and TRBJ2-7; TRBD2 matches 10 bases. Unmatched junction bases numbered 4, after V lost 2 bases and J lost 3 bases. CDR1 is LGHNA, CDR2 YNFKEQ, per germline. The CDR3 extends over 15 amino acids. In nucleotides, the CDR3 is TGTGCCAGCAGCCAACGGACTAGCGGCAACTACGAGCAGTACTTC. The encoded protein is CASSQRTSGNYEQYF.

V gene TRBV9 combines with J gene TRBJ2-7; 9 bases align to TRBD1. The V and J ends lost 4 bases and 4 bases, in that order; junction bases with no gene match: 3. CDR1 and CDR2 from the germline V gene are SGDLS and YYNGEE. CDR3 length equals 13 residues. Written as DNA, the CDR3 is TGTGCCAGCAGCCCCGGACAGGGGTACGAGCAGTACTTC. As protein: CASSPGQGYEQYF.

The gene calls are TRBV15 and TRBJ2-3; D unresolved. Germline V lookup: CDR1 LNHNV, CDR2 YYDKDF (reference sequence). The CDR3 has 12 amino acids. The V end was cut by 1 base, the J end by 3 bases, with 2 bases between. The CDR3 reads CATSRATDTQYF. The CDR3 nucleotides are TGTGCCACCAGCAGAGCAACAGATACGCAGTATTTT.

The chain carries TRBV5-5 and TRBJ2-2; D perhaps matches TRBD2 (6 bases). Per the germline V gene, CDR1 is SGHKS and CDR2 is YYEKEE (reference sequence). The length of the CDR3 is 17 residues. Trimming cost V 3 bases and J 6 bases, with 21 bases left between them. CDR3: CASSSLGGGGSAGELFF. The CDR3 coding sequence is TGTGCCAGCAGCTCCCTGGGGGGTGGAGGGTCGGCCGGGGAGCTGTTTTTT.